A selection of T cell receptor beta chains follows, all from one sample in a study of siplizumab effects on memory and regulatory T cells. Assay: immunoSEQ multiplex PCR; the TCRdb copy retains only in-frame clones and omits some. The sample has more than 85,000 clones; about 90% are singletons. The sequenced material came from Tregs sorted from blood. These TCRs come from a human donor in good health. Each CDR3 is given with its conserved first and last residue. A D gene is named only where the DNA matches it firmly. Size is omitted from some rows. Given values are once, few, many or a class for expanded clones.

-	TRBV19	-	TRBJ1-1	CASTTLVNTEAFF	TGTGCCAGTACCACCTTAGTGAACACTGAAGCTTTCTTT
TRBD2	TRBV18	-	TRBJ2-1	CASSPSTGRVNEQFF	TGTGCCAGCTCACCATCTACCGGGAGGGTAAATGAGCAGTTCTTC
-	TRBV19	-	TRBJ1-4	CASSPRELLMGRRGKLFF	TGTGCCAGTAGTCCCCGGGAACTTCTAATGGGGAGGCGAGGAAAACTGTTTTTT
TRBD2	TRBV6-6	-	TRBJ2-2	CASSSSGNTGELFF	TGTGCCAGCAGTTCTAGCGGGAACACCGGGGAGCTGTTTTTT
-	TRBV28	-	TRBJ2-7	CASSYTLGLKIYEQYF	TGTGCCAGCAGTTATACACTGGGACTCAAAATCTACGAGCAGTACTTC
TRBD2	TRBV5-1	-	TRBJ2-5	CASSLGSTGSGSGETQYF	TGCGCCAGCAGCTTGGGCTCGACGGGGAGCGGGAGTGGAGAGACCCAGTACTTC
-	TRBV5-4	-	TRBJ2-7	CASSSQISGSYEQYF	TGTGCCAGCAGCTCCCAAATTAGCGGATCCTACGAGCAGTACTTC
-	TRBV6-5	-	TRBJ2-5	CASSDGRFQETQYF	TGTGCCAGCAGCGACGGACGGTTCCAAGAGACCCAGTACTTC
TRBD1	TRBV6-5	few	TRBJ1-2	CASSPYTGGTYGYTF	TGTGCCAGCAGCCCGTATACAGGGGGCACCTATGGCTACACCTTC
TRBD1	TRBV28	-	TRBJ2-5	CASSRQGQETQYF	TGTGCCAGCAGTAGACAGGGCCAAGAGACCCAGTACTTC
TRBD2	TRBV5-6	once	TRBJ2-1	CASTRLGLAGANEQFF	TGTGCCAGCACCCGTTTAGGACTAGCGGGAGCCAATGAGCAGTTCTTC
-	TRBV5-6	-	TRBJ1-1	CASTYMDRLTEAFF	TGTGCCAGCACCTATATGGATCGGTTGACTGAAGCTTTCTTT
-	TRBV15	-	TRBJ2-2	CATSRVLASTGELFF	TGTGCCACCAGCAGAGTTCTAGCTAGTACCGGGGAGCTGTTTTTT
-	TRBV6-1	-	TRBJ2-5	CASSDSLTQYF	TGTGCCAGCAGTGATTCGTTAACCCAGTACTTC
TRBD2	TRBV7-7	-	TRBJ2-1	CASSPGTSGTYEQFF	TGTGCTAGCAGCCCTGGGACTAGCGGGACCTATGAGCAGTTCTTC
-	TRBV5-4	-	TRBJ2-3	CASSLDWADTQYF	TGTGCCAGCAGCTTGGATTGGGCAGATACGCAGTATTTT
-	TRBV19	-	TRBJ1-1	CASSIYRGTEAFF	TGTGCCAGTAGTATATATCGGGGCACTGAAGCTTTCTTT